One and the same sample provided the 17 T cell receptor beta chains below, sequenced in a study of beta chain features in type 1 diabetes. General study findings and limits: Moderate but significant shortening of TCRB CDR3s was recorded in all four CD4+ subsets from Type 1 diabetes patients.

Sequenced material consisted of expressed TCRB transcripts (all of the isolated RNA was reverse transcribed). Profiling relied on immunoSEQ multiplex PCR, and the TCRdb table lists in-frame clones only, not all of them. The sample gives around 600,000 clones, around an eighth of which show up once; around 0.12% is in the top ten. These TCRs are of unknown antigen specificity. Sequenced material: naive CD4+ T cells from blood. The receptors originated from a man younger than 45 with type 1 diabetes.

Only a few counts were recorded for this clone. The chain recombines TRBV5-4 with TRBJ1-4; D possibly corresponds to TRBD1 (6 bases). This CDR3 spans 14 amino acids. The V end lost 5 bases, the J end lost 12 bases, and 20 bases lay between the germline ends. The germline CDR1 and CDR2 sequences are SGHNT and YYREEE (reference sequence). The CDR3 region has the DNA TGTGCCAGCAGAACGAAAGGGGGGTCAGGAGAACTGTTTTTT. Its protein is CASRTKGGSGELFF.

This clone has just a few counts. This same CDR3 is encoded by further DNA sequences in the sample. The CDR3 loop is CASSLGGSTDTQYF. The CDR3, as DNA: TGCGCCAGCAGCTTGGGAGGGAGCACAGATACGCAGTATTTT. V is TRBV5-1 and J is TRBJ2-3, with D maybe TRBD2 (5 bases). The germline V gene encodes CDR1 SGHRS and CDR2 YFSETQ. Trimming cost V 0 bases and J 0 bases, with 5 bases left between them. The CDR3 spans 14 residues.

This rearrangement joins TRBV5-1 to TRBJ2-7; 8 bases fit TRBD1. The CDR3 has 15 amino acids. Losses at the gene ends were 2 bases for V and 2 bases for J; bases not matched to a gene: 6. Germline lookup yields CDR1 SGHRS and CDR2 YFSETQ. Here the CDR3 reads CASSLNGQGAYEQYF. The CDR3 DNA is TGCGCCAGCAGCTTAAATGGACAGGGAGCCTACGAGCAGTACTTC.

This chain links TRBV30 with TRBJ1-6; a possible D gene is TRBD1 (5 bases). The germline gives CDR1 GTSNPN, CDR2 SVGIG (reference sequence). The CDR3 extends over 17 amino acids. V was shortened by 2 bases and J by 1 base, with 15 bases between the two germline ends. CDR3 DNA: TGTGCCTGGAGTCCCCTGGGGGGGGAGTCCTATAATTCACCCCTCCACTTT. It codes for CAWSPLGGESYNSPLHF.

This clone has only a few counts. This rearrangement joins TRBV25-1 to TRBJ1-1; D is ambiguous. V lost 1 base to trimming and J lost 4 bases, with 10 bases between them. This CDR3 is 14 amino acids long. From germline, CDR1 is MGHDK and CDR2 SYGVNS. This CDR3 reads CASSEWQQPTEAFF. The DNA for the CDR3 is TGTGCCAGCAGTGAATGGCAGCAACCCACTGAAGCTTTCTTT. Full variable domain (outside the CDR3, taken from reference TRBV25-1 and TRBJ1-1): EADIYQTPRYLVIGTGKKITLECSQTMGHDKMYWYQQDPGMELHLIHYSYGVNSTEKGDLSSESTVSRIRTEHFPLTLESARPSHTSQYLCASSEWQQPTEAFFGQGTRLTVV.

This clone was recorded a few times. The chain combines TRBV19 with TRBJ1-3; D is unclear. V was cut by 5 bases and J by 2 bases, with 7 bases left in between. The CDR3 extends over 13 amino acids. Per germline, CDR1 LNHDA and CDR2 SQIVND (reference sequence). The DNA of the CDR3 is TGTGCCAGTAGTTTCCAGGCTGGAAACACCATATATTTT. Translation: CASSFQAGNTIYF.

This clone was detected only a few times. The chain recombines TRBV30 with TRBJ1-2; a weak D match, TRBD1 (5 bases). CDR1 and CDR2 from the germline V gene are GTSNPN and SVGIG (reference sequence). The CDR3 covers 12 residues. The V end was cut by 3 bases, the J end by 5 bases, with 10 bases between. This CDR3 is CAWRPGGYGYTF. The CDR3 DNA reads TGTGCCTGGAGGCCCGGGGGGTATGGCTACACCTTC.

The chain employs TRBV2 and TRBJ2-1; D remains ambiguous. Germline assignment: CDR1 SNHLY and CDR2 FYNNEI. V shed 2 bases and J shed 9 bases, with 8 bases lying between them. CDR3 length: 12 amino acids. The CDR3 reads CASSESGTEQFF. For the CDR3, the DNA is TGTGCCAGCAGTGAATCCGGAACTGAGCAGTTCTTC.

This clone turned up a few times. The chain carries TRBV5-1 and TRBJ2-2, with D possibly being TRBD1 or TRBD2 (5 bases each). Trimming removed 5 bases from V and 2 bases from J, with 13 bases in between. This CDR3 spans 15 amino acids. CDR1 SGHRS and CDR2 YFSETQ come from the germline V gene. The DNA of the CDR3 is TGCGCCAGCAGGGGACGGGCTGATAACACCGGGGAGCTGTTTTTT. Its translation: CASRGRADNTGELFF. Looking up the rest from reference TRBV5-1 and TRBJ2-2 gives the full variable domain: KAGVTQTPRYLIKTRGQQVTLSCSPISGHRSVSWYQQTPGQGLQFLFEYFSETQRNKGNFPGRFSGRQFSNSRSEMNVSTLELGDSALYLCASRGRADNTGELFFGEGSRLTVL.

V is TRBV27 and J is TRBJ2-7, with TRBD2 identical over 8 bases. The CDR3 has 16 residues. Germline CDR1 reads MNHEY; CDR2 reads SMNVEV (reference sequence). Germline trimming cut 6 bases from V and 0 bases from J; bases unmatched to any gene: 10. The chain's CDR3 is CASSTPGRGASYEQYF. The CDR3 nucleotides read TGTGCCAGCAGCACCCCCGGGCGGGGGGCCTCCTACGAGCAGTACTTC.

This clone has only a few counts. This chain connects TRBV28 to TRBJ2-1; D is perhaps TRBD1 (6 bases). This CDR3 comprises 12 residues. V gave up 6 bases and J gave up 9 bases, with 12 bases separating them. Germline V gene data show CDR1 as MDHEN and CDR2 as SYDVKM. The CDR3 spells CASSQGQAEQFF. DNA of the CDR3: TGTGCCAGCAGCCAGGGGCAGGCTGAGCAGTTCTTC.

The chain combines TRBV11-3 with TRBJ2-2; D ambiguous. The CDR3 has 15 amino acids. Germline CDR1 and CDR2: SGHNT and YENEEA. With 4 bases removed from V and 1 base from J, the gap between germline ends came to 10 bases. The CDR3 loop reads CASSSFQENTGELFF. DNA for the CDR3: TGTGCCAGCAGCTCCTTCCAGGAGAACACCGGGGAGCTGTTTTTT.

Comments on this clone: A junction boundary mismatches the germline segment, possibly from a read error. The rearrangement uses TRBV7-9 and TRBJ2-2, with D uncertain. The CDR3 spans 15 residues. Per the germline V gene, CDR1 is SEHNR and CDR2 is FQNEAQ (reference sequence). CDR3 sequence: CASSSIPRHTRELFF. In DNA, the CDR3 is TGTGCCAGCAGCTCCATACCCCGACACACCAGGGAGCTGTTTTTT.

V usage is TRBV5-1 and J usage is TRBJ2-2; D not resolved. Germline V CDR1 and CDR2: SGHRS, YFSETQ. V gave up 4 bases and J gave up 6 bases, with 13 bases separating them. This CDR3 is built from 14 residues. The DNA of the CDR3 is TGCGCCAGCAGCGAGGAGTCGGCCGCCGGGGAGCTGTTTTTT. Protein: CASSEESAAGELFF.

This clone was seen only a few times. The chain employs TRBV2 and TRBJ1-4; 7 nucleotides agree with TRBD1. CDR3 length: 13 amino acids. V gave up 9 bases and J gave up 4 bases; unmatched junction bases: 5. Looked up from germline, CDR1 is SNHLY and CDR2 is FYNNEI. As DNA, the CDR3 is TGTGCCAGGGGACAGACACATAATGAAAAACTGTTTTTT. Encoded protein: CARGQTHNEKLFF. Drawing the rest from reference TRBV2 and TRBJ1-4, the complete variable domain is EPEVTQTPSHQVTQMGQEVILRCVPISNHLYFYWYRQILGQKVEFLVSFYNNEISEKSEIFDDQFSVERPDGSNFTLKIRSTKLEDSAMYFCARGQTHNEKLFFGSGTQLSVL.

As concerns this clone: Additional DNA sequences in this sample encode the identical CDR3. The CDR3 nucleotides read TGTGCCATCAGTGGGGTGGACTCACCCCTCCACTTT. Translation: CAISGVDSPLHF. The gene calls are TRBV10-3 and TRBJ1-6, with D unresolved. Germline loops: CDR1 ENHRY, CDR2 SYGVKD. The germline V and J ends were trimmed by 4 bases and 10 bases, with 8 bases remaining between them. CDR3 length: 12 amino acids.

This clone has a handful of counts. V and J are TRBV29-1 and TRBJ1-1; TRBD1 is a possible D gene (5 bases). Germline CDR1 reads SQVTM; CDR2 reads ANQGSEA. This CDR3 contains 12 residues. Here the CDR3 reads CRAGGMNTEAFF. The CDR3 bases are TGCAGGGCGGGGGGAATGAACACTGAAGCTTTCTTT.